Listed here are 26 T cell receptor beta chains from one sample, sequenced in a study of blood T cell repertoires in COVID-19. Some clones are missing from TCRdb's copy, which holds only in-frame ones; the method was immunoSEQ multiplex PCR. The data contain around 280,000 clones, around 88% of them singletons. The sample consisted of PBMCs or T cells enriched from blood (not recorded which). The receptors stem from a woman in her thirties or forties who had recovered from COVID-19.

This clone was counted a single time. The chain combines TRBV25-1 with TRBJ2-3; D is perhaps TRBD1 (6 bases). CDR1 MGHDK and CDR2 SYGVNS come from the germline V gene. The CDR3 length is 17 residues. The V end lost 5 bases, the J end lost 5 bases, and 23 bases lay between the germline ends. The CDR3 DNA reads TGTGCCAGCAGTCCAAGAGGGGGTAGCAGGTCCGTAGATACGCAGTATTTT. Its translation is CASSPRGGSRSVDTQYF. The entire variable domain, with the rest obtained from reference TRBV25-1 and TRBJ2-3, is as follows: EADIYQTPRYLVIGTGKKITLECSQTMGHDKMYWYQQDPGMELHLIHYSYGVNSTEKGDLSSESTVSRIRTEHFPLTLESARPSHTSQYLCASSPRGGSRSVDTQYFGPGTRLTVL.

CDR3 nucleotide sequence: TGTGCCAGCAGTTTGACTAGCGGGCGGGAGACCCAGTACTTC. Encoded protein: CASSLTSGRETQYF. The chain recombines TRBV28 with TRBJ2-5; 10 bases fit TRBD2. The ends lost 3 bases at V and 5 bases at J; junction bases unmatched: 3. The CDR3 sequence is 14 residues long. Per the germline V gene, CDR1 is MDHEN and CDR2 is SYDVKM.

The chain combines TRBV7-9 with TRBJ2-1; weak D call: TRBD2 (6 bases). Between the trimmed V and J ends, which lost 5 bases and 7 bases, there was a span of 15 bases. Germline assignment: CDR1 SEHNR and CDR2 FQNEAQ (reference sequence). This CDR3 is built from 14 residues. CDR3 protein: CASSRDGRGNEQFF. The CDR3 coding sequence is TGTGCCAGCAGCAGGGACGGGAGAGGAAATGAGCAGTTCTTC.

The chain employs TRBV11-2 and TRBJ1-2, with 8 bases identical to TRBD1. The germline V gene has CDR1 SGHAT and CDR2 FQNNGV. The V and J ends lost 6 bases and 8 bases, in that order; junction bases with no gene match: 11. CDR3 length equals 14 residues. The CDR3 is CASSLQGQGSGYTF. CDR3 DNA sequence: TGTGCCAGCAGTTTACAAGGACAGGGCAGCGGCTACACCTTC.

In its sample, this clone was seen once. V and J are TRBV28 and TRBJ1-4; D is ambiguous. The CDR3 has 13 amino acids. With 6 bases removed from V and 5 bases from J, the gap between germline ends came to 10 bases. CDR1 MDHEN and CDR2 SYDVKM come from the germline V gene. The CDR3 DNA reads as TGTGCCAGCAGGATTCAGAGGAATGAAAAACTGTTTTTT. It specifies CASRIQRNEKLFF.

The chain employs TRBV2 and TRBJ1-2, with 7 nucleotides matching TRBD1. The CDR3 is 14 amino acids. Germline assignment: CDR1 SNHLY and CDR2 FYNNEI. The J segment lost 4 bases and the V segment lost 6 bases, leaving 8 bases of the junction unmatched. The DNA for the CDR3 is TGTGCCAGCAGCGGAGACAGGGTTGGCTATGGCTACACCTTC. This sequence encodes CASSGDRVGYGYTF. Filled out from reference TRBV2 and TRBJ1-2, the complete variable domain reads EPEVTQTPSHQVTQMGQEVILRCVPISNHLYFYWYRQILGQKVEFLVSFYNNEISEKSEIFDDQFSVERPDGSNFTLKIRSTKLEDSAMYFCASSGDRVGYGYTFGSGTRLTVV.

The V gene is TRBV7-9, the J gene TRBJ2-7; possibly TRBD2 for D (5 bases). The CDR3 is 14 amino acids. V shed 1 base and J shed 5 bases, with 12 bases lying between them. CDR1 is SEHNR, CDR2 FQNEAQ, per germline (reference sequence). Here the CDR3 reads CASSLDGVTDEQYF. The CDR3 region has the DNA TGTGCCAGCAGCTTAGACGGGGTCACCGACGAGCAGTACTTC.

The chain is built from TRBV19 and TRBJ1-5, with D perhaps matching TRBD1 (5 bases). Between the trimmed V and J ends, which lost 4 bases and 6 bases, there was a span of 25 bases. The CDR3 is made up of 18 amino acids. Germline CDR1 is LNHDA and CDR2 is SQIVND (reference sequence). The CDR3 reads CASSRILTSAGLRQPQHF. In DNA, the CDR3 is TGTGCCAGTAGTAGGATATTAACAAGCGCAGGGCTGCGTCAGCCCCAGCATTTT.

CDR3 sequence: CASSRGDREYSPLHF. Written as DNA, the CDR3 is TGCGCCAGCAGCAGAGGGGACAGGGAGTATTCACCCCTCCACTTT. The chain links TRBV5-1 to TRBJ1-6, with 9 bases matching TRBD1. Germline CDR1 reads SGHRS; CDR2 reads YFSETQ. V gave up 4 bases and J gave up 8 bases; unmatched junction bases: 7. This CDR3 has 15 residues.

V gene TRBV7-3 combines with J gene TRBJ2-2, with D perhaps matching TRBD2 (7 bases). The germline V gene encodes CDR1 SGHTA and CDR2 FQGTGA. V lost 4 bases and J 6 bases, leaving 21 bases between the germline ends. The CDR3 contains 17 residues. The CDR3 DNA is TGTGCCAGCAGCTCCACCGGGGGCCCGGCGGGGGCCGGGGAGCTGTTTTTT. It codes for CASSSTGGPAGAGELFF.

This chain links TRBV19 with TRBJ2-1, with no clear D. In germline, CDR1 is LNHDA, CDR2 SQIVND (reference sequence). V gave up 4 bases and J gave up 4 bases, with 20 bases separating them. The CDR3 covers 17 residues. The CDR3 DNA sequence: TGTGCCAGTAGTAGGAGCATAGGTAGTAGTTTTTACAATGAGCAGTTCTTC. It specifies CASSRSIGSSFYNEQFF.

The rearrangement uses TRBV7-2 and TRBJ2-3, with D perhaps matching TRBD2 (6 bases). Trimming removed 5 bases from V and 2 bases from J, with 14 bases in between. The CDR3 extends over 15 amino acids. In germline, CDR1 is SGHTA, CDR2 FQGNSA. Written as DNA, the CDR3 is TGTGCCAGCAGCCTTGGGGGAGGAACCACAGATACGCAGTATTTT. Translated: CASSLGGGTTDTQYF.

The chain employs TRBV3-1 (or the pseudogene TRBV3-2) and TRBJ2-6; D is uncertain. Germline V lookup: CDR1 LGHDT, CDR2 YNNKEL (reference sequence). The CDR3 totals 14 residues. Trimming removed 3 bases at V and 12 bases at J, with 15 bases between. Written as DNA, the CDR3 is TGTGCCAGCAGCCACCGACAAGGTGCCGCCGTCCTGACTTTC. This encodes CASSHRQGAAVLTF.

V and J are TRBV7-2 and TRBJ2-5, with D maybe TRBD2 (5 bases). V lost 1 base and J 4 bases, leaving 10 bases between the germline ends. Per the germline V gene, CDR1 is SGHTA and CDR2 is FQGNSA. The CDR3 runs 14 residues. The CDR3 here is CASSLGGSLETQYF. CDR3 DNA sequence: TGTGCCAGCAGCTTAGGTGGGAGTCTAGAGACCCAGTACTTC.

The chain recombines TRBV30 with TRBJ2-2, with D uncertain. Between the trimmed V and J ends, which lost 2 bases and 1 base, there was a span of 8 bases. This CDR3 has 14 amino acids. The germline gives CDR1 GTSNPN, CDR2 SVGIG (reference sequence). CDR3 residues: CAWSSQENTGELFF. CDR3 DNA: TGTGCCTGGAGTAGCCAGGAGAACACCGGGGAGCTGTTTTTT.

The chain recombines TRBV7-9 with TRBJ1-3; D call uncertain. From germline, CDR1 is SEHNR and CDR2 FQNEAQ (reference sequence). Trimming removed 0 bases from V and 0 bases from J, with 9 bases in between. This CDR3 contains 16 residues. CDR3 region: CASSLAGGSSGNTIYF. CDR3 nucleotide sequence: TGTGCCAGCAGCTTAGCGGGAGGGAGCTCTGGAAACACCATATATTTT.

This chain uses TRBV19 with TRBJ2-3; 8 bases are a match to TRBD2. The V gene's germline CDR1 is LNHDA and CDR2 SQIVND (reference sequence). The CDR3 runs to 15 residues. The trim removed 1 base at V and 0 bases at J, leaving 0 bases unmatched. Here the CDR3 reads CASSIAGGSTDTQYF. CDR3 nucleotide sequence: TGTGCCAGTAGTATAGCGGGAGGGAGCACAGATACGCAGTATTTT.

The chain carries TRBV7-2 and TRBJ1-1, with a weak D call TRBD1 (6 bases). Germline V gives CDR1 SGHTA, CDR2 FQGNSA. CDR3 length equals 15 residues. V gave up 8 bases and J gave up 1 base, with 17 bases separating them. This CDR3 is CASGRGGGRNTEAFF. The DNA of the CDR3 is TGTGCCAGCGGGAGGGGGGGAGGAAGGAACACTGAAGCTTTCTTT.

This chain links TRBV2 with TRBJ2-3, with 8 bases fitting TRBD2. This CDR3 is 16 amino acids long. CDR1 SNHLY and CDR2 FYNNEI come from the germline V gene. With V trimmed by 3 bases and J by 2 bases, 7 bases remained unmatched. For the CDR3, the DNA is TGTGCCAGCAGTGACTGGACGGGACTAGTCACAGATACGCAGTATTTT. As protein: CASSDWTGLVTDTQYF.

The J gene is TRBJ2-1, the V gene TRBV6-6; 11 nucleotides align to TRBD2. Germline CDR1 is MNHNY and CDR2 is SVGAGI (reference sequence). The CDR3 has 16 residues. The J segment lost 7 bases and the V segment lost 4 bases, leaving 9 bases of the junction unmatched. The CDR3, as DNA: TGTGCCAGCAGTTCCGTAGCGGGAGGGGCTACGAATGAGCAGTTCTTC. It encodes CASSSVAGGATNEQFF.

The chain joins TRBV30 to TRBJ1-5, with D possibly TRBD1 on 6 matching bases. The ends were cut back, 2 bases at V and 3 bases at J, with 11 bases in the middle. CDR1 GTSNPN and CDR2 SVGIG come from the germline V gene (reference sequence). The length of the CDR3 is 14 residues. This CDR3 is CAWSTGNYNQPQHF. DNA of the CDR3: TGTGCCTGGAGTACAGGGAACTACAATCAGCCCCAGCATTTT.

The chain is built from TRBV7-8 and TRBJ1-3; D possibly corresponds to TRBD1 (5 bases). Germline lookup yields CDR1 SGHVS and CDR2 FQNEAQ. This CDR3 has 18 amino acids. V lost 2 bases and J 3 bases, leaving 20 bases between the germline ends. CDR3 amino acids: CASSLTTRDGTFGNTIYF. The CDR3 nucleotides read TGTGCCAGCAGCTTAACCACGCGGGACGGAACATTTGGAAACACCATATATTTT.

Of note for this clone: One junction end does not reproduce the germline sequence, and a read error may be involved. The V and J genes are TRBV2 and TRBJ2-3, with 9 nucleotides matching TRBD2. The CDR3 has 12 amino acids. The V gene's germline CDR1 is SNHLY and CDR2 FYNNEI. Here the CDR3 reads CASSEEAGGPCF. In nucleotides, the CDR3 is TGTGCCAGCAGTGAAGAGGCGGGAGGGCCGTGTTTT.

The chain links TRBV28 to TRBJ2-1; no clear D. CDR3 length: 17 amino acids. V was shortened by 5 bases and J by 2 bases, with 19 bases between the two germline ends. CDR1 and CDR2 (germline): MDHEN, SYDVKM. CDR3 loop: CASSEVESTATYNEQFF. The CDR3 DNA follows: TGTGCCAGCAGTGAGGTGGAGTCGACCGCGACCTACAATGAGCAGTTCTTC.

This chain connects TRBV7-9 to TRBJ2-3, with D perhaps TRBD2 (5 bases). This CDR3 spans 16 amino acids. Germline V gene data show CDR1 as SEHNR and CDR2 as FQNEAQ (reference sequence). V shed 1 base and J shed 2 bases, with 13 bases lying between them. CDR3 in DNA: TGTGCCAGCAGCTTAGGAGGGCGAGCCGCCACAGATACGCAGTATTTT. Translation: CASSLGGRAATDTQYF.

The rearrangement joins TRBV25-1 to TRBJ1-2; 12 positions match TRBD1. Germline V lookup: CDR1 MGHDK, CDR2 SYGVNS. This CDR3 has 15 residues. V dropped 3 bases and J dropped 14; count of bases not matched to a gene: 13. The CDR3 spells CASSDSGRDRGLRTF. CDR3 DNA: TGTGCCAGCAGTGACTCAGGCCGGGACAGGGGGCTACGGACCTTC.